The next 25 T cell receptor beta chains were all read from a single sample in a study of CD8+ T cells in alopecia areata. Extraction and reverse transcription of RNA yielded cDNA as the sequencing template. Repertoires were generated with immunoSEQ multiplex PCR, while TCRdb's copy carries only in-frame clones and drops some. The profile shows approximately 57,000 clones, around 96% of them singletons. The sequencing here drew on CD8+ T cells sorted from blood, taken at week 0. The source of these receptors is a human donor with alopecia areata.

The J gene is TRBJ2-5, the V gene TRBV7-6; D gene uncertain. The germline V gene encodes CDR1 SGHVS and CDR2 FNYEAQ. The CDR3 length is 14 residues. Trimming took 0 bases from V and 0 from J, leaving 5 bases between them. CDR3 sequence: CASSLAADQETQYF. The CDR3 region has the DNA TGTGCCAGCAGCTTAGCGGCAGACCAAGAGACCCAGTACTTC.

This chain links TRBV6-5 with TRBJ1-2, with unresolved D. The CDR3 contains 14 residues. Germline CDR1 MNHEY, CDR2 SVGAGI. Trimming stripped 3 bases from V and 7 bases from J, with 15 bases between. CDR3 region: CASSYDGARSGYTF. The CDR3 bases are TGTGCCAGCAGTTATGACGGCGCCCGGAGTGGCTACACCTTC.

This clone was detected once. The rearrangement links TRBV10-3 to TRBJ1-6, with a possible D match to TRBD1 (6 bases). The CDR3 runs to 14 residues. Germline loops: CDR1 ENHRY, CDR2 SYGVKD. The V end lost 6 bases, the J end lost 6 bases, and 12 bases lay between the germline ends. The CDR3 DNA is TGTGCCATCAGGGAACAGGGATTTAATTCACCCCTCCACTTT. Translating gives CAIREQGFNSPLHF.

The chain uses TRBV6-6 and TRBJ1-4, with 7 bases matching TRBD1. CDR1 and CDR2 from the germline V gene are MNHNY and SVGAGI (reference sequence). V lost 5 bases to trimming and J lost 8 bases; unmatched junction nucleotides: 11. The CDR3 is made up of 15 amino acids. CDR3 DNA: TGTGCCAGCAGTGACTTAGACAGGGCTGGAGAAAAACTGTTTTTT. Encoded protein: CASSDLDRAGEKLFF.

This clone was seen a few times. The genes are TRBV7-2 and TRBJ2-3; D remains ambiguous. Deletions cut 1 base from V and 1 base from J, with 6 bases between. In germline, CDR1 is SGHTA, CDR2 FQGNSA. The CDR3 has 14 residues. CDR3 region: CASSLVGGTDTQYF. The DNA of the CDR3 is TGTGCCAGCAGCTTAGTTGGGGGCACAGATACGCAGTATTTT.

This clone was observed a handful of times. This rearrangement joins TRBV19 to TRBJ2-6; unclear D gene. The V gene's germline CDR1 is LNHDA and CDR2 SQIVND (reference sequence). V dropped 2 bases and J dropped 0 bases, with 5 bases sitting between them. The CDR3 totals 15 residues. The CDR3 nucleotides read TGTGCCAGTAGTATATCTAGCTCTGGGGCCAACGTCCTGACTTTC. Translation gives CASSISSSGANVLTF.

The chain has TRBV27 and TRBJ2-5; 15 bases map to TRBD2. The CDR3 has 20 residues. Germline-derived CDR1 and CDR2 are MNHEY and SMNVEV (reference sequence). V lost 8 bases and J lost 0; bases outside the gene matches: 16. The CDR3 region has the DNA TGTGCCAGCGGAGGGACGGGACTAGCGGGGGGACTGCGCTACCAAGAGACCCAGTACTTC. Translation gives CASGGTGLAGGLRYQETQYF.

The chain combines TRBV23-1 with TRBJ2-7; TRBD1 aligns across 11 bases. TRBV23-1 is classed as an ORF, of uncertain function. Germline trimming cut 2 bases from V and 4 bases from J; bases unmatched to any gene: 7. The length of the CDR3 is 16 residues. The CDR3 DNA sequence: TGCGCCAGCAGTCAACGAGACTGGGACAGGGGGTACGAGCAGTACTTC. This translates into CASSQRDWDRGYEQYF.

The chain couples TRBV7-8 to TRBJ2-3; TRBD1 matches 11 bases. Germline loops: CDR1 SGHVS, CDR2 FQNEAQ. Germline trimming cut 2 bases from V and 6 bases from J; bases unmatched to any gene: 4. The CDR3 extends over 15 amino acids. The CDR3 nucleotides are TGTGCCAGCAGCTTATTCAGGGACAGGGGGGATACGCAGTATTTT. This codes for CASSLFRDRGDTQYF.

The rearrangement joins TRBV6-9 to TRBJ1-3; D call uncertain. Trimming took 5 bases from V and 0 from J, leaving 17 bases between them. CDR3 length: 17 amino acids. Germline loops: CDR1 MNHGY, CDR2 SVAAGI. CDR3 nucleotides: TGTGCCAGCAGTGATAAGAGGCGCACGAGCTCTGGAAACACCATATATTTT. It yields the protein CASSDKRRTSSGNTIYF.

The gene calls are TRBV4-1 and TRBJ2-5, with a possible D match to TRBD1 (7 bases). The CDR3 spans 15 residues. Deletions cut 0 bases from V and 7 bases from J, with 15 bases between. The germline CDR1 and CDR2 sequences are MGHRA and YSYEKL. The CDR3 loop is CASSQEGGRGGTQYF. CDR3 coding DNA: TGCGCCAGCAGCCAAGAAGGGGGCAGGGGAGGGACCCAGTACTTC.

A single count supports this clone. The V call is TRBV13, the J call TRBJ2-6; D perhaps matches TRBD1 (5 bases). Trimming removed 6 bases at V and 1 base at J, with 10 bases between. CDR3 length equals 15 residues. Per germline, CDR1 PRHDT and CDR2 FYEKMQ (reference sequence). The CDR3 loop reads CASSVKGSGANVLTF. As DNA, the CDR3 is TGTGCCAGCAGTGTAAAGGGGTCTGGGGCCAACGTCCTGACTTTC.

This clone was seen once. CDR3 sequence (DNA): TGTGCCAGCAGCAATCTCGAAGGAACTCAGGACAAAAACATTCAGTACTTC. Translated, it gives CASSNLEGTQDKNIQYF. V and J are TRBV5-4 and TRBJ2-4; D is ambiguous. The germline CDR1 and CDR2 sequences are SGHNT and YYREEE (reference sequence). CDR3 length: 17 residues. V lost 4 bases to trimming and J lost 3 bases, with 20 bases between them.

This rearrangement joins TRBV5-1 to TRBJ2-3; weak D call: TRBD2 (5 bases). The germline V gene has CDR1 SGHRS and CDR2 YFSETQ. CDR3 length equals 15 residues. Trimming cost V 4 bases and J 2 bases, with 14 bases left between them. The CDR3 DNA reads as TGCGCCAGCAGCCTGCTAGCCCAAAACACAGATACGCAGTATTTT. Translating gives CASSLLAQNTDTQYF. The full variable domain, its missing parts supplied by reference TRBV5-1 and TRBJ2-3, is KAGVTQTPRYLIKTRGQQVTLSCSPISGHRSVSWYQQTPGQGLQFLFEYFSETQRNKGNFPGRFSGRQFSNSRSEMNVSTLELGDSALYLCASSLLAQNTDTQYFGPGTRLTVL.

This clone is a singleton in its sample. This chain links TRBV11-2 with TRBJ1-1; D unclear. The CDR3 consists of 13 residues. CDR1 is SGHAT, CDR2 FQNNGV, per germline. The V and J ends lost 2 bases and 3 bases respectively, with 7 bases between them. In nucleotides, the CDR3 is TGTGCCAGCAGCTTATCGGGGTACACTGAAGCTTTCTTT. It codes for CASSLSGYTEAFF. The full variable domain, with the rest looked up from reference TRBV11-2 and TRBJ1-1, is EAGVAQSPRYKIIEKRQSVAFWCNPISGHATLYWYQQILGQGPKLLIQFQNNGVVDDSQLPKDRFSAERLKGVDSTLKIQPAKLEDSAVYLCASSLSGYTEAFFGQGTRLTVV.

The chain has TRBV6-1 and TRBJ2-3; possible D gene TRBD2, 6 bases. V lost 1 base and J lost 1, with 9 bases in between. The length of the CDR3 is 15 residues. Germline assignment: CDR1 MNHNS and CDR2 SASEGT. The CDR3 DNA reads TGTGCCAGCAGTGAAGGGGGAGGCCGCACAGATACGCAGTATTTT. This sequence encodes CASSEGGGRTDTQYF.

The V gene is TRBV7-2, the J gene TRBJ1-2; 7 bases agree with TRBD1. This CDR3 is 14 amino acids long. The ends lost 7 bases at V and 8 bases at J; junction bases unmatched: 13. Germline assignment: CDR1 SGHTA and CDR2 FQGNSA. The CDR3, as DNA: TGTGCCAGCACCCAAGGGGGCCCCTTGAGGGGCTACACCTTC. It codes for CASTQGGPLRGYTF.

The V call is TRBV16, the J call TRBJ2-7; tentatively, D is TRBD1 or TRBD2 (5 bases each). The germline V gene encodes CDR1 KGHSY and CDR2 FQNENV. Trimming shortened V by 0 bases and J by 4 bases, and 13 bases separated the two germline ends. CDR3 size: 15 residues. The chain's CDR3 is CASSQSPGATYEQYF. The CDR3 DNA reads as TGTGCCAGCAGCCAATCGCCCGGGGCCACGTACGAGCAGTACTTC.

For the CDR3, the DNA is TGCAGCGTTTTTCAGGGGGCCCACGAGCAGTACTTC. Amino acids: CSVFQGAHEQYF. The V gene is TRBV29-1, the J gene TRBJ2-7; 8 bases are a match to TRBD1. Per the germline V gene, CDR1 is SQVTM and CDR2 is ANQGSEA. V lost 5 bases and J lost 5; bases outside the gene matches: 5. The CDR3 totals 12 residues.

The chain employs TRBV5-6 and TRBJ2-1; D assignment may be TRBD1 or TRBD2 (5 bases each). The CDR3 length is 11 residues. Trimming removed 2 bases from V and 15 bases from J, with 12 bases in between. Germline V lookup: CDR1 SGHDT, CDR2 YYEEEE. CDR3 DNA: TGTGCCAGCAGCTTAGGGACCCACCCGTTCTTC. Translating gives CASSLGTHPFF. Full variable domain (missing parts from reference TRBV5-6 and TRBJ2-1): DAGVTQSPTHLIKTRGQQVTLRCSPKSGHDTVSWYQQALGQGPQFIFQYYEEEERQRGNFPDRFSGHQFPNYSSELNVNALLLGDSALYLCASSLGTHPFFGPGTRLTVL.

This clone appeared a single time. This sequence joins TRBV11-2 and TRBJ2-4; D possibly corresponds to TRBD2 (6 bases). The CDR3 extends over 15 amino acids. Between the trimmed V and J ends, which lost 7 bases and 9 bases, there was a span of 22 bases. In germline, CDR1 is SGHAT, CDR2 FQNNGV. The CDR3 DNA is TGTGCCAGCACCGCTATAGCGGACCCTTACGGCATTCAGTACTTC. This gives the protein CASTAIADPYGIQYF.

The genes are TRBV6-4 and TRBJ1-6, with D possibly TRBD1 on 5 matching bases. Germline V gene data show CDR1 as MRHNA and CDR2 as SNTAGT. The CDR3 consists of 13 residues. The germline V and J ends were trimmed by 4 bases and 7 bases, with 8 bases remaining between them. CDR3 bases: TGTGCCAGCAGTGTCCGGGACAATTCACCCCTCCACTTT. This gives the protein CASSVRDNSPLHF.

The count of this clone is one. The CDR3 nucleotides read TGTGCCAGCAGTGAAGGAGAGACCCAGTACTTC. It translates to CASSEGETQYF. V usage is TRBV25-1 and J usage is TRBJ2-5; no clear D gene. V was pared by 2 bases and J by 4 bases, with 2 bases between. The CDR3 loop spans 11 amino acids. Germline loops: CDR1 MGHDK, CDR2 SYGVNS.

The J gene is TRBJ2-7, the V gene TRBV7-2, with D possibly matching TRBD1 (5 bases). V lost 1 base and J lost 5, with 12 bases in between. The germline V gene encodes CDR1 SGHTA and CDR2 FQGNSA. The CDR3 is 14 residues long. This chain's CDR3 is CASSLEGPWDEQYF. The CDR3 bases are TGTGCCAGCAGCTTAGAGGGGCCGTGGGACGAGCAGTACTTC.

This clone was recorded once. The rearrangement joins TRBV7-2 to TRBJ1-6; D may be TRBD1 (5 bases). CDR1 and CDR2 (germline): SGHTA, FQGNSA. The CDR3 has 14 amino acids. V was pared by 5 bases and J by 7 bases, with 12 bases between. CDR3 nucleotides: TGTGCCAGCAGCCGTTGGGACCGGAATTCACCCCTCCACTTT. It codes for CASSRWDRNSPLHF.